This entry lists 8 T cell receptor beta chains sequenced from one sample in a study of control samples from healthy donors and cancer patients (dated by TCRdb to about 2020). The protocol used for the library was the immunoSEQ multiplex PCR assay. Imported from immuneACCESS, the table was reduced by TCRdb to in-frame sequences with V and J called. These copies leave out some clones; in studies compared against another copy, an unresolved V gene accounts for under half, and the cause of the remainder is not known. The sample data list approximately 150,000 clones, and 85% to 95% of these were observed just once. Roughly 13% of the sample belongs to the ten largest clones. Sequencing was done on a sample of blood. Receptors were obtained from a man between 35 and 55 years old in good health.

This sequence joins TRBV6-1 and TRBJ2-7; 9 nucleotides match TRBD1. Germline CDR1 and CDR2: MNHNS and SASEGT. J lost 1 base, V lost 2 bases, and 3 bases had no gene match. This CDR3 has 15 residues. Here the CDR3 reads CASSELDRGSYEQYF. CDR3 nucleotides: TGTGCCAGCAGTGAACTGGACAGGGGTTCCTACGAGCAGTACTTC.

The chain combines TRBV29-1 with TRBJ2-5; D is possibly TRBD1 or TRBD2 (6 bases each). CDR3 size: 13 residues. Trimming cost V 6 bases and J 5 bases, with 16 bases left between them. The germline V gene has CDR1 SQVTM and CDR2 ANQGSEA. The CDR3 coding sequence is TGCAGCGTGGGGGACGGGGGCGGGGAGACCCAGTACTTC. It codes for CSVGDGGGETQYF.

V gene TRBV25-1 combines with J gene TRBJ1-4; weak D call: TRBD1 (6 bases). Germline V gives CDR1 MGHDK, CDR2 SYGVNS. The CDR3 contains 14 residues. V was clipped by 10 bases and J by 7 bases, with 19 bases between them. The CDR3 DNA is TGTGCCACTAGTATTTCGGGGGCTTTTGAAAAACTGTTTTTT. This codes for CATSISGAFEKLFF.

The gene calls are TRBV10-1 and TRBJ2-2; 7 nucleotides line up with TRBD1. The CDR3 has 14 amino acids. V trimming: 3 bases; J trimming: 7 bases; junction bases outside the gene matches: 5. The germline V gene has CDR1 WNHNN and CDR2 SYGVQD (reference sequence). The CDR3, as DNA: TGCGCCAGCAGTGAAAAACAGGGGCGCGGGGAGCTGTTTTTT. This encodes CASSEKQGRGELFF.

This clone was observed once. The chain links TRBV29-1 to TRBJ2-3; D is ambiguous. CDR1 is SQVTM, CDR2 ANQGSEA, per germline. The CDR3 has 13 residues. V was cut by 5 bases and J by 0 bases, with 9 bases left in between. DNA of the CDR3: TGCAGCGTTAAGGTATCTAGCACAGATACGCAGTATTTT. It is translated as CSVKVSSTDTQYF.

The count of this clone is one. The rearrangement links TRBV5-1 to TRBJ1-3, with D possibly matching TRBD1 (5 bases). V lost 4 bases to trimming and J lost 1 base, with 15 bases between them. CDR3 size: 16 residues. Germline CDR1 and CDR2: SGHRS and YFSETQ. The CDR3 DNA follows: TGCGCCAGCAGCGGCGGCAGGGACCTATCTGGAAACACCATATATTTT. Protein product: CASSGGRDLSGNTIYF. Full variable domain (outside the CDR3, taken from reference TRBV5-1 and TRBJ1-3): KAGVTQTPRYLIKTRGQQVTLSCSPISGHRSVSWYQQTPGQGLQFLFEYFSETQRNKGNFPGRFSGRQFSNSRSEMNVSTLELGDSALYLCASSGGRDLSGNTIYFGEGSWLTVV.

The rearrangement links TRBV3-1 (or the pseudogene TRBV3-2) to TRBJ1-2; D is perhaps TRBD1 (5 bases). The germline V and J ends were trimmed by 0 bases and 2 bases, with 7 bases remaining between them. CDR1 LGHDT and CDR2 YNNKEL come from the germline V gene (reference sequence). CDR3 size: 14 residues. CDR3 sequence: CASSQDSGNYGYTF. In nucleotides, the CDR3 is TGTGCCAGCAGCCAAGATTCAGGGAACTATGGCTACACCTTC.

In its sample, this clone was seen a few times. The V and J genes are TRBV24-1 and TRBJ1-5; D possibly corresponds to TRBD1 (5 bases). V was clipped by 3 bases and J by 4 bases, with 15 bases between them. The CDR3 has 16 residues. From germline, CDR1 is KGHDR and CDR2 SFDVKD. CDR3 nucleotides: TGTGCCACCAGTGATGGGACCTTCAGCCGGAATCAGCCCCAGCATTTT. This encodes CATSDGTFSRNQPQHF.